This T cell receptor (beta chain) was obtained from a study of regulatory T cells in long-lasting Graves disease. This sample's time point: newly diagnosed GD, antithyroid drugs for less than 3 months. Preparation of the TCR library used RNA extracted from PBMCs. Patients were enrolled at an endocrinology department in Xi'an, China. CDR3-region Arm-PCR and iRepertoire HTBI primers produced the TCR beta libraries. TCRdb reprocessed the multiplex PCR reads via MiXCR and lists one record per CDR3 protein. This table has 600,000 to 650,000 distinct CDR3 sequences, roughly 16% appearing once. Germline V CDR1 and CDR2: DFQATT, SNEGSKA (reference sequence). V dropped 5 bases and J dropped 13; count of bases not matched to a gene: 11. The CDR3 totals 12 residues. These data were also filed under a second study, of T cells in Graves' hyperthyroidism and ophthalmopathy. That study adds: Stable Graves' hyperthyroidism denoted no ophthalmopathy progression over 18 months. Most thyroid clonotypes with frequency above 0.001 were detected in blood.

The starting material was peripheral blood mononuclear cells (PBMCs), obtained at new diagnosis, from a patient treated with antithyroid drugs. This chain connects TRBV20-1 to TRBJ2-1; 7 bases fit TRBD2. This TCR derives from a woman aged 25 to 39 with Graves disease. DNA for the CDR3: TGCAGTGCTCAGGTACCGCTAGCGGTACAGTTCTTC. Its protein is CSAQVPLAVQFF.